This TCR beta chain originates from a study of CD8 T cells in ankylosing spondylitis. Generation of TCR beta libraries employed quantitative 5'-RACE incorporating molecular barcodes. TCRdb re-called the 5' RACE reads with MiXCR, one entry per CDR3 protein. The table shows 750,000 to 850,000 distinct CDR3 sequences, with roughly 12% occurring only once. This clonotype came up a few times. Its matching antigen is unknown. Deletions cut 0 bases from V and 7 bases from J, with 16 bases between. The CDR3 runs to 16 residues. Germline lookup yields CDR1 LGHNA and CDR2 YNFKEQ. Study findings and constraints: Reports say disease-linked clones showed up significantly more in matched ankylosing spondylitis synovial fluid. A motif of eight highly homologous TCR beta variants was seen as apparently characteristic of ankylosing spondylitis blood. Both synovial fluid and blood in reactive arthritis had previously been reported to carry some motif variants.

This TCR came from a male donor with ankylosing spondylitis. Sequenced input: blood, either unsorted or a sorted T cell fraction (not recorded which). The rearrangement links TRBV4-2 to TRBJ2-1; D ambiguous. The CDR3 region has the DNA TGTGCCAGCAGCCAAGAACCCAGAGGCCCCTTTAATGAGCAGTTCTTC. Its protein product is CASSQEPRGPFNEQFF.